The 28 T cell receptor beta chains presented below share a single source sample, sequenced in a study of CD8+ T cells in alopecia areata. Reverse transcribed after extraction, RNA yielded cDNA as the sequencing template. Only in-frame clones appear in the TCRdb table, and some are missing; sequencing was by immunoSEQ multiplex PCR. The table records around 110,000 clones, about 83% of them present only once. Treatment defined: oral pan-JAK inhibitor, 5-10 mg twice daily. The specimen was CD8+ T cells sorted from blood, collected at week 24, from a patient treated with tofacitinib. The receptors stem from a human donor with alopecia areata.

V gene TRBV4-2 combines with J gene TRBJ1-5; 9 nucleotides agree with TRBD1. Germline V gene sequence: CDR1 LGHNA, CDR2 YNFKEQ. CDR3 length: 19 residues. V was clipped by 4 bases and J by 2 bases; unmatched bases: 15. The CDR3 reads CASSPLPGQGDMRNQPQHF. DNA for the CDR3: TGTGCCAGCAGCCCGCTTCCGGGACAGGGCGATATGCGCAATCAGCCCCAGCATTTT.

This clone showed up just once. The rearrangement uses TRBV5-6 and TRBJ2-2, with D tentatively TRBD2 (6 bases). The CDR3 totals 13 residues. CDR1 is SGHDT, CDR2 YYEEEE, per germline. V shed 1 base and J shed 6 bases, with 7 bases lying between them. This CDR3 is CASSLWGAGELFF. The CDR3 region has the DNA TGTGCCAGCAGCTTGTGGGGGGCCGGGGAGCTGTTTTTT.

This chain uses TRBV6-6 with TRBJ2-3, with D tentatively TRBD2 (7 bases). V lost 2 bases and J lost 5, with 11 bases in between. Germline V gene lookup returns CDR1 MNHNY and CDR2 SVGAGI (reference sequence). CDR3 length: 14 residues. This chain's CDR3 is CASSYGGAKDTQYF. The CDR3 bases are TGTGCCAGCAGTTACGGGGGGGCAAAAGATACGCAGTATTTT.

This chain connects TRBV29-1 to TRBJ2-5; 9 bases line up with TRBD1. From germline, CDR1 is SQVTM and CDR2 ANQGSEA. Losses at the gene ends were 0 bases for V and 5 bases for J; bases not matched to a gene: 13. This CDR3 spans 17 amino acids. CDR3 sequence (DNA): TGCAGCGTTGAAGACTCTCTCGTCGGGACAGGGTGGGAGACCCAGTACTTC. Protein: CSVEDSLVGTGWETQYF.

This rearrangement joins TRBV4-3 to TRBJ2-3, with D perhaps matching TRBD1 (6 bases). Germline V CDR1 and CDR2: LGHNA, YSLEER. The CDR3 totals 16 residues. Trimming removed 4 bases from V and 4 bases from J, with 18 bases in between. CDR3 residues: CASSRNYRASADTQYF. In DNA form, the CDR3 reads TGCGCCAGCAGCCGAAACTACAGGGCGTCCGCAGATACGCAGTATTTT.

In DNA form, the CDR3 reads TGTGCCAGCAGCTTAGGTTTGGGGTACGAGCAGTACTTC. Translating it yields CASSLGLGYEQYF. The rearrangement uses TRBV7-9 and TRBJ2-5, with D unclear. The J call is in doubt because the DNA end fits TRBJ2-7 better. Germline CDR1 SEHNR, CDR2 FQNEAQ (reference sequence). The CDR3 loop spans 13 amino acids.

This rearrangement joins TRBV19 to TRBJ1-1, with 9 bases that match TRBD1. V lost 5 bases and J lost 3; bases outside the gene matches: 7. Germline assignment: CDR1 LNHDA and CDR2 SQIVND (reference sequence). This CDR3 contains 15 residues. The CDR3 sequence is CASSFRDRVDTEAFF. In DNA form, the CDR3 reads TGTGCCAGTAGTTTCCGGGACAGGGTGGACACTGAAGCTTTCTTT.

The chain couples TRBV5-1 to TRBJ2-3, with D perhaps TRBD1 or TRBD2 (6 bases each). Germline CDR1 reads SGHRS; CDR2 reads YFSETQ. The CDR3 has 17 amino acids. V lost 3 bases to trimming and J lost 0 bases, with 17 bases between them. The CDR3 region is CASSSAAAGGSTDTQYF. CDR3 DNA: TGCGCCAGCAGCTCAGCCGCGGCCGGGGGCAGCACAGATACGCAGTATTTT.

The chain combines TRBV4-1 with TRBJ1-2; D remains ambiguous. V lost 4 bases, J lost 6 bases, and 18 bases lay in between. CDR3 length equals 15 residues. Germline V gives CDR1 MGHRA, CDR2 YSYEKL. DNA of the CDR3: TGCGCCAGCAGCCCAGAAGTGACATCTCTCGATGGCTACACCTTC. It codes for CASSPEVTSLDGYTF.

CDR3 DNA sequence: TGTGCCAGCAGCCCACGTCGAGCCTCTAATGAAAAACTGTTTTTT. Its translation is CASSPRRASNEKLFF. V usage is TRBV9 and J usage is TRBJ1-4; no definite D call. V dropped 4 bases and J dropped 3 bases, with 13 bases sitting between them. CDR3 length equals 15 residues. Germline CDR1 SGDLS, CDR2 YYNGEE.

The gene calls are TRBV7-9 and TRBJ2-7, with D maybe TRBD2 (5 bases). The CDR3 loop spans 14 amino acids. Germline V gene sequence: CDR1 SEHNR, CDR2 FQNEAQ (reference sequence). V was cut by 8 bases and J by 5 bases, with 19 bases left in between. The CDR3 region is CASERVTTRDEQYF. CDR3 DNA: TGTGCCAGCGAAAGAGTGACTACTAGGGACGAGCAGTACTTC.

V and J are TRBV29-1 and TRBJ2-1; a possible D gene is TRBD2 (6 bases). Germline CDR1 is SQVTM and CDR2 is ANQGSEA. This CDR3 is 15 amino acids long. Trimming took off 3 bases at V and 2 bases at J, with 14 bases between the two ends. CDR3 amino acids: CSVDWRREAYNEQFF. Here the CDR3 DNA reads TGCAGCGTTGATTGGCGCAGGGAGGCCTACAATGAGCAGTTCTTC.

CDR3 amino acids: CASSQLAGGGETQYF. The DNA for the CDR3 is TGCGCCAGCAGCCAGCTAGCGGGGGGCGGGGAGACCCAGTACTTC. The chain links TRBV4-1 to TRBJ2-5; TRBD2 matches 11 bases. Trimming at V came to 3 bases and at J to 5 bases, leaving 5 bases not matched to a gene. The germline CDR1 and CDR2 sequences are MGHRA and YSYEKL. The CDR3 is 15 amino acids.

The chain joins TRBV18 to TRBJ2-3, with a weak D call TRBD1 (6 bases). Between the trimmed V and J ends, which lost 3 bases and 2 bases, there was a span of 9 bases. The CDR3 totals 14 residues. Germline CDR1 and CDR2: KGHSH and LQKENI. CDR3 sequence: CASSPQGFTDTQYF. The DNA for the CDR3 is TGTGCCAGCTCACCCCAGGGGTTCACAGATACGCAGTATTTT.

This chain uses TRBV13 with TRBJ2-7; D remains ambiguous. Germline-derived CDR1 and CDR2 are PRHDT and FYEKMQ (reference sequence). V shed 2 bases and J shed 0 bases, with 8 bases lying between them. The CDR3 runs 14 residues. In DNA, the CDR3 is TGTGCCAGCAGCTTAAGTAGGAGCTCCTACGAGCAGTACTTC. It translates to CASSLSRSSYEQYF.

The J gene is TRBJ1-1, the V gene TRBV25-1; D is unresolved. Trimming removed 3 bases at V and 4 bases at J, with 9 bases between. CDR3 length equals 13 residues. Germline V gene data show CDR1 as MGHDK and CDR2 as SYGVNS. The CDR3 nucleotides are TGTGCCAGCAGTGATATAATAGCCACTGAAGCTTTCTTT. This codes for CASSDIIATEAFF.

The table lists this clone with a count of one. This sequence joins TRBV6-6 and TRBJ1-6, with TRBD1 matching over 7 bases. The CDR3 loop spans 14 amino acids. J lost 9 bases, V lost 4 bases, and 6 bases had no gene match. Germline V gene lookup returns CDR1 MNHNY and CDR2 SVGAGI (reference sequence). Here the CDR3 reads CASSWTGSGSPLHF. The CDR3 region has the DNA TGTGCCAGCAGTTGGACAGGCTCCGGTTCACCCCTCCACTTT.

The V and J genes are TRBV6-1 and TRBJ2-1; 12 positions agree with TRBD1. J lost 9 bases, V lost 6 bases, and 3 bases had no gene match. This CDR3 comprises 13 residues. Germline CDR1 MNHNS, CDR2 SASEGT. CDR3 nucleotide sequence: TGTGCCAGCAGGGGACAGGGGGCGACTGAGCAGTTCTTC. Its translation: CASRGQGATEQFF.

The chain uses TRBV7-9 and TRBJ1-2, with D possibly matching TRBD1 (6 bases). The CDR3 covers 14 residues. Trimming pared 0 bases from V and 3 bases from J, leaving 8 bases between. Germline V lookup: CDR1 SEHNR, CDR2 FQNEAQ (reference sequence). CDR3 region: CASSLATGYYGYTF. DNA of the CDR3: TGTGCCAGCAGCTTAGCGACAGGCTACTATGGCTACACCTTC.

The CDR3 coding sequence is TGCGCCAGCGGAAGACAGGTAACTCAGCCCCAGCATTTT. Translating gives CASGRQVTQPQHF. The chain joins TRBV4-1 to TRBJ1-5; possible D gene TRBD1, 6 bases. Looked up from germline, CDR1 is MGHRA and CDR2 is YSYEKL. V was clipped by 8 bases and J by 6 bases, with 14 bases between them. CDR3 length: 13 amino acids.

The chain carries TRBV25-1 and TRBJ1-2, with a possible D match to TRBD1 (5 bases). Germline CDR1 reads MGHDK; CDR2 reads SYGVNS. V lost 2 bases and J lost 7, with 14 bases in between. This CDR3 comprises 14 residues. As DNA, the CDR3 is TGTGCCAGCAGTGAAGAAGGCACCAGGGCTGGCTACACCTTC. It yields the protein CASSEEGTRAGYTF.

Here the CDR3 DNA reads TGTGCCAGCAGCTCGGGACTAGCGGGGGATGAGCAGTTCTTC. Translating gives CASSSGLAGDEQFF. V usage is TRBV7-9 and J usage is TRBJ2-1, with 14 bases aligning to TRBD2. Germline lookup yields CDR1 SEHNR and CDR2 FQNEAQ (reference sequence). Germline trimming cut 4 bases from V and 8 bases from J; bases unmatched to any gene: 1. The CDR3 loop spans 14 amino acids.

J is TRBJ2-7 and V is TRBV7-2; no firm D call. The V end lost 5 bases, the J end lost 2 bases, and 7 bases lay between the germline ends. The germline gives CDR1 SGHTA, CDR2 FQGNSA. This CDR3 is built from 12 residues. CDR3 region: CASSPDPYEQYF. The CDR3 region has the DNA TGTGCCAGCAGCCCGGACCCCTACGAGCAGTACTTC.

V gene TRBV11-2 combines with J gene TRBJ2-7; 8 positions agree with TRBD1. V shed 4 bases, J shed 3 bases, and the junction held 5 bases outside the gene matches. The CDR3 spans 14 residues. Germline CDR1 reads SGHAT; CDR2 reads FQNNGV. The CDR3 here is CASSSGDRRYEQYF. In DNA form, the CDR3 reads TGTGCCAGCAGCTCTGGGGACAGGCGCTACGAGCAGTACTTC. The variable domain in full, completed from reference TRBV11-2 and TRBJ2-7, reads EAGVAQSPRYKIIEKRQSVAFWCNPISGHATLYWYQQILGQGPKLLIQFQNNGVVDDSQLPKDRFSAERLKGVDSTLKIQPAKLEDSAVYLCASSSGDRRYEQYFGPGTRLTVT.

J is TRBJ2-7 and V is TRBV27, with 9 bases fitting TRBD1. Germline CDR1 reads MNHEY; CDR2 reads SMNVEV (reference sequence). V dropped 4 bases and J dropped 4; count of bases not matched to a gene: 5. This CDR3 has 14 amino acids. In DNA form, the CDR3 reads TGTGCCAGCAGTTCCCCGGGACAGGGTTACGAGCAGTACTTC. As protein: CASSSPGQGYEQYF.

Concerning this clone: Different DNA sequences within this sample yield the same CDR3. The chain recombines TRBV4-3 with TRBJ2-2, with no clear D. The germline V gene has CDR1 LGHNA and CDR2 YSLEER. The CDR3 has 13 amino acids. V was shortened by 0 bases and J by 5 bases, with 4 bases between the two germline ends. DNA for the CDR3: TGCGCCAGCAGCCAAGACAGGACCGGGGAGCTGTTTTTT. Translated: CASSQDRTGELFF.

This clone was observed a single time. The chain joins TRBV2 to TRBJ2-5; 11 bases are a match to TRBD2. Germline V gene sequence: CDR1 SNHLY, CDR2 FYNNEI. The CDR3 sequence is 15 residues long. Germline trimming cut 6 bases from V and 2 bases from J; bases unmatched to any gene: 5. The CDR3 loop reads CASSLAGGRQETQYF. The CDR3 DNA sequence: TGTGCCAGCAGCCTAGCGGGGGGACGGCAAGAGACCCAGTACTTC.

The genes are TRBV5-6 and TRBJ2-3; 9 nucleotides agree with TRBD1. The CDR3 sequence is 15 residues long. V lost 4 bases, J lost 10 bases, and 13 bases stayed unmatched. Germline V gene lookup returns CDR1 SGHDT and CDR2 YYEEEE. This CDR3 is CASSVPGTGNVAQYF. The CDR3 DNA reads as TGTGCCAGCAGCGTCCCCGGGACAGGGAACGTGGCGCAGTATTTT.